This T cell receptor beta chain is drawn from a study of Ad26.COV2.S vaccination and SARS-CoV-2 variants. Study-wide context: The vaccine Ad26.COV2.S was put into the muscle once, or twice with 56 days between.

TCRdb's table, derived via immunoSEQ multiplex PCR, lists solely in-frame clones and lacks some. The repertoire holds around 250,000 clones, with 80% to 90% as singletons. Per the germline V gene, CDR1 is MNHEY and CDR2 is SVGAGI. The CDR3 has 12 residues. Trimming removed 5 bases from V and 10 bases from J, with 14 bases in between. Treatment described: about 20 received Ad26.COV2.S at low or high dose, single or two shots; 5 received placebo; per-sample allocation not given. On day 63 after the first injection, vaccine and placebo recipients gave samples. Donation was by an adult aged 18-55 years who was in Boston.

The sample was peripheral blood, taken in a trial of Ad26.COV2.S vaccine versus placebo. V gene TRBV6-5 combines with J gene TRBJ1-1; possibly TRBD1 for D (5 bases). The clonotype originates from a person aged 18 to 65 who received the Ad26.COV2.S COVID-19 vaccine or a placebo. CDR3 sequence reads: CASSLPGVVAFF. The CDR3 region has the DNA TGTGCCAGCAGTCTACCGGGGGTGGTAGCTTTCTTT.